This is a list of T cell receptor beta chains from one sample in a study of T cell changes during pregnancy in multiple sclerosis. Libraries were prepared by immunoSEQ multiplex PCR; TCRdb keeps only in-frame clonotypes and omits some of them. The repertoire holds around 56,000 clones, with 90% as singletons. The sample here was peripheral blood, taken in the first trimester of pregnancy. The source of these receptors is a female donor in good health, enrolled as a control in a pregnancy study. The CDR3 runs from the conserved cysteine through the conserved F or W. The order of the fields is J gene, CDR3 length, clone size, D gene, V gene, CDR3 protein, CDR3 DNA. D genes are given only for firm matches. Clone size is shown for a subset of rows, as once, few, many or a class of expanded clone.

TRBJ2-7 | 14 | once | TRBD2 | TRBV2 | CASSYGTSGGEQYF | TGTGCCAGCAGTTACGGGACTAGCGGAGGCGAGCAGTACTTC
TRBJ1-5 | 17 | . | . | TRBV7-6 | CASSTQTGMKSNQPQHF | TGTGCCAGCAGCACGCAAACAGGGATGAAGAGCAATCAGCCCCAGCATTTT
TRBJ1-3 | 15 | . | . | TRBV11-2 | CASRLVGGVGNTIYF | TGTGCCAGCAGACTAGTAGGGGGAGTAGGAAACACCATATATTTT
TRBJ1-2 | 15 | . | . | TRBV7-9 | CASSQTTGSTWGYTF | TGTGCCAGCAGCCAAACTACAGGGTCCACGTGGGGCTACACCTTC
TRBJ1-6 | 16 | . | TRBD1 | TRBV6-5 | CASSYQHRGGRSPLHF | TGTGCCAGCAGTTACCAGCACAGGGGTGGTAGGTCACCCCTCCACTTT
TRBJ2-1 | 16 | . | TRBD2 | TRBV15 | CATSARLAGALNEQFF | TGTGCCACCAGCGCCCGACTAGCGGGAGCCCTCAATGAGCAGTTCTTC
TRBJ1-1 | 13 | once | . | TRBV5-6 | CASSWELGVVAFF | TGTGCCAGCAGCTGGGAACTCGGGGTGGTAGCTTTCTTT
TRBJ2-7 | 15 | . | TRBD1 | TRBV28 | CASSPQTGGHYEQYF | TGTGCCAGCAGTCCCCAGACAGGGGGGCACTACGAGCAGTACTTC
TRBJ2-3 | 16 | . | . | TRBV5-1 | CASSVSGETVTDTQYF | TGCGCCAGCAGCGTTTCGGGGGAGACGGTCACAGATACGCAGTATTTT
TRBJ1-3 | 15 | . | TRBD1 | TRBV10-3 | CAINSDRGISNTIYF | TGTGCCATCAATTCGGACAGGGGTATTTCAAACACCATATATTTT
TRBJ1-1 | 15 | . | . | TRBV19 | CASSINGGGGTEAFF | TGTGCCAGTAGTATAAACGGCGGCGGGGGAACTGAAGCTTTCTTT
TRBJ2-7 | 13 | . | . | TRBV18 | CASSPNGRDEQYF | TGTGCCAGCTCACCAAACGGTCGCGACGAGCAGTACTTC
TRBJ1-4 | 13 | . | . | TRBV19 | CASRDSRYEKLFF | TGTGCCAGTCGAGACAGCCGATATGAAAAACTGTTTTTT
TRBJ1-5 | 12 | . | TRBD1 | TRBV2 | CAAGGVGQPQHF | TGTGCCGCAGGGGGAGTGGGACAGCCCCAGCATTTT
TRBJ2-1 | 14 | . | . | TRBV18 | CASSPPVGYNEQFF | TGTGCCAGCTCACCACCGGTCGGCTACAATGAGCAGTTCTTC
TRBJ2-3 | 17 | . | TRBD2 | TRBV7-9 | CASSLGYRGGGTDTQYF | TGTGCCAGCAGCTTAGGTTATCGCGGGGGGGGCACAGATACGCAGTATTTT
TRBJ1-1 | 15 | . | . | TRBV7-8 | CASSSEHFRGTEAFF | TGTGCCAGCAGCTCCGAACATTTCCGGGGGACTGAAGCTTTCTTT
TRBJ2-2 | 17 | . | . | TRBV5-1 | CASSLGLRTENTGELFF | TGCGCCAGCAGCTTGGGGCTCCGTACAGAGAACACCGGGGAGCTGTTTTTT
TRBJ2-7 | 11 | few | . | TRBV28 | CASSGINEQYF | TGTGCCAGCAGCGGGATAAACGAGCAGTACTTC
TRBJ2-1 | 16 | . | TRBD1 | TRBV15 | CATSGPGQGEYNEQFF | TGTGCCACCAGCGGTCCGGGACAGGGGGAATACAATGAGCAGTTCTTC
TRBJ2-7 | 16 | . | TRBD2 | TRBV6-1 | CASSARTSGSSYEQYF | TGTGCCAGCAGTGCCAGGACTAGCGGGAGCTCCTACGAGCAGTACTTC
TRBJ2-1 | 14 | . | . | TRBV5-1 | CASSEAQGYNEQFF | TGCGCCAGCAGCGAGGCCCAGGGATACAATGAGCAGTTCTTC
TRBJ2-5 | 13 | . | . | TRBV28 | CASSRQGQETQYF | TGTGCCAGCAGCCGCCAGGGACAAGAGACCCAGTACTTC
TRBJ1-2 | 13 | . | . | TRBV6-1 | CASSSLGEGGYTF | TGTGCCAGCAGTTCATTGGGGGAGGGGGGCTACACCTTC
TRBJ2-5 | 14 | . | . | TRBV6-5 | CASSYSPIEETQYF | TGTGCCAGCAGTTACTCTCCCATAGAAGAGACCCAGTACTTC
TRBJ1-4 | 14 | . | TRBD1 | TRBV6-1 | CASSGDRANEKLFF | TGTGCCAGCAGTGGGGACAGGGCTAATGAAAAACTGTTTTTT
TRBJ1-1 | 15 | . | . | TRBV29-1 | CSVEGAGLQNTEAFF | TGCAGCGTTGAAGGGGCGGGTTTACAGAACACTGAAGCTTTCTTT
TRBJ2-1 | 14 | . | TRBD2 | TRBV5-8 | CASSPGLADNEQFF | TGTGCCAGCAGCCCAGGACTAGCGGACAATGAGCAGTTCTTC
TRBJ1-3 | 14 | . | . | TRBV6-5 | CASTQGLAGNTIYF | TGTGCCAGCACCCAGGGGCTTGCTGGAAACACCATATATTTT
TRBJ1-4 | 16 | . | TRBD1 | TRBV7-9 | CASSLGDRGRNEKLFF | TGTGCCAGCAGCTTAGGAGACAGGGGGCGGAATGAAAAACTGTTTTTT
TRBJ2-7 | 12 | once | TRBD1 | TRBV28 | CASSGQGDEQYF | TGTGCCAGCAGCGGACAGGGCGACGAGCAGTACTTC
TRBJ2-7 | 12 | . | . | TRBV5-3 | CARSWRPYEQYF | TGTGCCAGAAGCTGGAGGCCCTACGAGCAGTACTTC
TRBJ2-3 | 15 | . | TRBD1 | TRBV5-1 | CASRRGQGSTDTQYF | TGCGCCAGCAGGCGGGGACAGGGTAGCACAGATACGCAGTATTTT
TRBJ2-7 | 15 | . | TRBD2 | TRBV2 | CASTLRWGGLYEQYF | TGTGCCAGCACCCTCCGGTGGGGAGGGCTTTACGAGCAGTACTTC
TRBJ1-2 | 12 | . | TRBD1 | TRBV30 | CACQGAGGGYTF | TGTGCCTGTCAGGGGGCCGGGGGAGGCTACACCTTC
TRBJ2-1 | 12 | . | . | TRBV27 | CASRQAGDEQFF | TGTGCCAGCAGACAAGCCGGGGATGAGCAGTTCTTC
TRBJ1-5 | 14 | . | TRBD1 | TRBV6-5 | CASRIGQGNQPQHF | TGTGCCAGCAGGATCGGACAGGGAAATCAGCCCCAGCATTTT
TRBJ1-2 | 17 | . | . | TRBV7-8 | CASSFRVWAGKNYGYTF | TGTGCCAGCAGCTTTAGGGTTTGGGCAGGGAAAAACTATGGCTACACCTTC
TRBJ2-5 | 14 | once | TRBD2 | TRBV9 | CASSPRTSTETQYF | TGTGCCAGCAGCCCCCGGACTAGCACGGAGACCCAGTACTTC
TRBJ1-2 | 12 | . | . | TRBV6-5 | CASSEGNYGYTF | TGTGCCAGCTCGGAGGGGAACTATGGCTACACCTTC
TRBJ2-1 | 15 | . | TRBD1 | TRBV5-1 | CASGSGTGWYNEQFF | TGCGCCAGCGGTTCCGGGACAGGATGGTACAATGAGCAGTTCTTC
TRBJ1-5 | 13 | few | . | TRBV19 | CASSGVLYQPQHF | TGTGCCAGTAGTGGAGTACTCTATCAGCCCCAGCATTTT
TRBJ2-7 | 13 | . | TRBD2 | TRBV6-5 | CASRTSGAYEQYF | TGTGCCAGCAGAACTAGCGGAGCCTACGAGCAGTACTTC
TRBJ1-2 | 12 | . | TRBD1 | TRBV9 | CASGDRGKGYTF | TGTGCCAGCGGGGACAGGGGTAAGGGCTACACCTTC
TRBJ2-5 | 16 | . | TRBD2 | TRBV10-1 | CASSESISGVQETQYF | TGCGCCAGCAGTGAGTCGATTAGCGGGGTTCAAGAGACCCAGTACTTC
TRBJ1-3 | 16 | . | TRBD1 | TRBV5-1 | CASSLDTGVSGNTIYF | TGCGCCAGCAGCTTGGACACAGGGGTCTCAGGAAACACCATATATTTT
TRBJ1-5 | 13 | . | . | TRBV6-5 | CASSYVRNQPQHF | TGTGCCAGCAGTTACGTCAGAAATCAGCCCCAGCATTTT
TRBJ2-5 | 15 | once | . | TRBV13 | CASSLIYRGMETQYF | TGTGCCAGCAGCTTAATATATCGGGGGATGGAGACCCAGTACTTC